This is a list of T cell receptor beta chains from one sample in a study of blood T cell repertoires in COVID-19. Using immunoSEQ multiplex PCR, the repertoire was profiled, and TCRdb retains in-frame clones only, with some absent. The data contain a few hundred thousand clones, 80% to 90% of them seen just once; the ten biggest clones take up about 4.1%. Sequencing was carried out using PBMCs or T cells enriched from blood (not recorded which). Receptor source: a woman aged 35 to 49 with acute COVID-19. Each CDR3 is given with its conserved first and last residue. D genes are given only for firm matches. Rows may omit the clone size; those that give it use once, few, many or a size class.

TRBD1,TRBJ2-7,TRBV11-2,few,TGTGCCAGCAGCTTTCCGGGACAGATGTACGAGCAGTACTTC,CASSFPGQMYEQYF
TRBD2,TRBJ2-1,TRBV27,NA,TGTGCCAGCAGTTTTGCTAGCGGGAGGGACAATGAGCAGTTCTTC,CASSFASGRDNEQFF
NA,TRBJ1-1,TRBV11-3,NA,TGTGCCAGCAACAGTAACACTGAAGCTTTCTTT,CASNSNTEAFF
TRBD1,TRBJ1-1,TRBV28,NA,TGTGCCAGCAACCGAGTCCGGGACAGGAGGAACACTGAAGCTTTCTTT,CASNRVRDRRNTEAFF
NA,TRBJ2-3,TRBV27,NA,TGTGCCAGCAGTTCTCACAGGGCTACGCAGTATTTT,CASSSHRATQYF
TRBD2,TRBJ2-1,TRBV28,NA,TGTGCCAGCAGTTTAAGCGGGAGGGGTTTCAGTGAGCAGTTCTTC,CASSLSGRGFSEQFF
NA,TRBJ2-7,TRBV25-1,NA,TGTGCCAGCACCCCAGGGCAGGCTTCCTACGAGCAGTACTTC,CASTPGQASYEQYF
TRBD1,TRBJ1-5,TRBV28,NA,TGTGCCAGCAGTACAGGGGGCCCTTTCACGAATAGCAATCAGCCCCAGCATTTT,CASSTGGPFTNSNQPQHF
NA,TRBJ2-7,TRBV24-1,NA,TGTGCCACCAGTGATTTCAGGGGAGGGACCTACGAGCAGTACTTC,CATSDFRGGTYEQYF
NA,TRBJ1-4,TRBV28,NA,TGTGCCAGCAGTTCCGGCCAGGCCCTTACCGTGGGACTGTTTTTT,CASSSGQALTVGLFF
TRBD1,TRBJ1-2,TRBV3-1/TRBV3-2,NA,TGTGCCAGCAGCCAAGGAGACAGGGTGAGGGGCTATGGCTACACCTTC,CASSQGDRVRGYGYTF
NA,TRBJ1-1,TRBV20-1,NA,TGCAGTGCTGGCCGGGACACTGAAGCTTTCTTT,CSAGRDTEAFF
TRBD1,TRBJ2-1,TRBV5-8,NA,TGTGCCAGCAGGTGGGACAGGGGCAATGAGCAGTTCTTC,CASRWDRGNEQFF
TRBD1,TRBJ2-6,TRBV19,NA,TGTGCCAGTAGTGTAATAGCTCGACAGGGGATTTCTGGGGCCAACGTCCTGACTTTC,CASSVIARQGISGANVLTF
TRBD1,TRBJ2-5,TRBV20-1,NA,TGCAGTGCTAGTCGGTCAGCAGGGGGCAGGAAGACCCAGTACTTC,CSASRSAGGRKTQYF
NA,TRBJ1-5,TRBV5-6,NA,TGTGCCAGCAGCTTACGCCAGGGGAGTCAGCCCCAGCATTTT,CASSLRQGSQPQHF
NA,TRBJ2-7,TRBV27,NA,TGTGCCAGCAGCCCTATGGCAGGGCGCGAGCAGTACTTC,CASSPMAGREQYF
NA,TRBJ1-5,TRBV28,NA,TGTGCCAGCAGTTTAGGTCAGGGATTCAATCAGCCCCAGCATTTT,CASSLGQGFNQPQHF
NA,TRBJ1-1,TRBV6-1,NA,TGTGCCAGCAGTGAGACTTGGCGGCCCGAAGCTTTCTTT,CASSETWRPEAFF
NA,TRBJ1-2,TRBV28,NA,TGTGCCAGCACCGGAGGCTCCGGGTTAGGCTACACCTTC,CASTGGSGLGYTF
TRBD1,TRBJ2-3,TRBV5-8,NA,TGTGCCAGCAGCAAGGGGACAGGGGCTTCAGTGGGGGGCACAGATACGCAGTATTTT,CASSKGTGASVGGTDTQYF
NA,TRBJ2-6,TRBV19,NA,TGTGCCAGTAGTAATGGAGGGGCTGGGGCCAACGTCCTGACTTTC,CASSNGGAGANVLTF
NA,TRBJ2-3,TRBV18,NA,TGTGCCAGCTCACCCTTCACAGATACGCAGTATTTT,CASSPFTDTQYF
NA,TRBJ2-1,TRBV7-9,NA,TGTGCCAGCAGCTTCCGAGCGGGCGACAATGAGCAGTTCTTC,CASSFRAGDNEQFF
TRBD1,TRBJ2-7,TRBV28,once,TGTGCCAGCAGTTGGACAGGGAGACCGGACGAGCAGTACTTC,CASSWTGRPDEQYF
TRBD2,TRBJ2-5,TRBV28,NA,TGTGCCAGCAGTTTCTACGGGACTAGCCTACAAGAGACCCAGTACTTC,CASSFYGTSLQETQYF
NA,TRBJ2-7,TRBV7-9,NA,TGTGCCAGCAGCTCCCGGGACTCGCCCCGGGAGCAGTACTTC,CASSSRDSPREQYF
NA,TRBJ1-2,TRBV7-9,NA,TGTGCCAGCAGCCCCGGGAGATACTATGGCTACACCTTC,CASSPGRYYGYTF
NA,TRBJ2-3,TRBV2,NA,TGTGCCAGCAGTCTATCAGCGTTACCGCCTGGCACAGATACGCAGTATTTT,CASSLSALPPGTDTQYF
TRBD1,TRBJ2-3,TRBV6-4,NA,TGTGCCAGCAGTTCGGGGACAGGGGCCCCCACAGATACGCAGTATTTT,CASSSGTGAPTDTQYF
TRBD2,TRBJ2-7,TRBV19,NA,TGTGCCAGTAGTATTGAGACTAGCGGGAGTATTCCTAAAGCCTACGAGCAGTACTTC,CASSIETSGSIPKAYEQYF
TRBD2,TRBJ2-1,TRBV7-3,few,TGTGCCAGCAGCTTTGACCAGGCTAGCGGGAGACGGGAGCAGTTCTTC,CASSFDQASGRREQFF
NA,TRBJ2-5,TRBV27,NA,TGTGCCAGCAGCTGGAATCGGGACATCCAAGAGACCCAGTACTTC,CASSWNRDIQETQYF
NA,TRBJ1-3,TRBV14,NA,TGTGCCAGCAGCCAAGGGCGACTTATCGGAAACACCATATATTTT,CASSQGRLIGNTIYF
NA,TRBJ2-2,TRBV7-6,NA,TGTGCCAGCAGCTTAGTAGAGATGCTCGATTTCACCGGGGAGCTGTTTTTT,CASSLVEMLDFTGELFF
NA,TRBJ2-1,TRBV4-3,once,TGCGCCAGCAGCCAAGAATCCTCAGTAGCTTCTTACAATGAGCAGTTCTTC,CASSQESSVASYNEQFF
TRBD1,TRBJ2-3,TRBV19,NA,TGTGCCAGCAAAGACAGGGGGGACACAGATACGCAGTATTTT,CASKDRGDTDTQYF
NA,TRBJ2-2,TRBV7-2,NA,TGTGCCAGCACCTTGTATAAGGGGCCTAACACCGGGGAGCTGTTTTTT,CASTLYKGPNTGELFF
NA,TRBJ2-5,TRBV27,NA,TGTGCCAGCAGTTTCATCGCGGGCCAAGAGACCCAGTACTTC,CASSFIAGQETQYF
NA,TRBJ1-1,TRBV6-5,once,TGTGCCAGCAGTTACTCGTTTGCGTCTACTGAAGCTTTCTTT,CASSYSFASTEAFF
TRBD2,TRBJ2-1,TRBV24-1,NA,TGTGCCACCAGTGACCGCAGACTAGCGGTCCACAATGAGCAGTTCTTC,CATSDRRLAVHNEQFF
NA,TRBJ1-5,TRBV19,NA,TGTGCCAGTAGCCCACAGGGTTTAGGACAGCCCCAGCATTTT,CASSPQGLGQPQHF
NA,TRBJ1-2,TRBV28,NA,TGTGCCAGCAGTTTGGGGACATCCCGAGCGGGCTACACCTTC,CASSLGTSRAGYTF
NA,TRBJ1-3,TRBV7-8,NA,TGTGCCAGCAGCTTAGGGGGGGATTCGGCCATATATTTT,CASSLGGDSAIYF
NA,TRBJ1-3,TRBV30,NA,TGTGCCTGGGGGGGCCCGGGTCTCAGCTCTGGAAACACCATATATTTT,CAWGGPGLSSGNTIYF
NA,TRBJ2-3,TRBV6-5,NA,TGTGCCAGCACCCCCCGCGGGGCTTTCACAGATACGCAGTATTTT,CASTPRGAFTDTQYF
TRBD1,TRBJ1-6,TRBV7-2,NA,TGTGCCAGCAGCTTAGAGGGGGCGAGGAATTCACCCCTCCACTTT,CASSLEGARNSPLHF
TRBD1,TRBJ1-1,TRBV5-4,NA,TGTGCCAGCAGCATGGGACAGCTGAGGACTGAAGCTTTCTTT,CASSMGQLRTEAFF
TRBD1,TRBJ2-5,TRBV5-1,NA,TGCGCCAGCAGTTACAGGGGCAAGGAGACCCAGTACTTC,CASSYRGKETQYF
TRBD2,TRBJ2-7,TRBV27,NA,TGTGCCAGCAGTTCCCGGGCTAGCGGACACTACGAGCAGTACTTC,CASSSRASGHYEQYF
NA,TRBJ2-2,TRBV11-2,NA,TGTGCCAGCAGCTCTTCCTCCCCCACCAGGGGCGGCGCCGGGGAGCTGTTTTTT,CASSSSSPTRGGAGELFF
NA,TRBJ1-5,TRBV19,NA,TGTGCCAGTAGTATAATACGAGGGGGTGAGCATCAGCCCCAGCATTTT,CASSIIRGGEHQPQHF
NA,TRBJ2-1,TRBV11-3,NA,TGTGCCAGCAGCAGGGGTAATGAGCAGTTCTTC,CASSRGNEQFF